Reported below is one T cell receptor beta chain. Germline CDR1 reads SEHNR; CDR2 reads FQNEAQ (reference sequence). V lost 4 bases, J lost 7 bases, and 17 bases lay in between. CDR3 size: 14 residues. MiXCR was run by TCRdb on the 5' RACE reads, yielding one entry per CDR3 protein. This table holds 550,000 to 700,000 distinct CDR3 sequences, 21% found once. This specimen belongs to a study of identical twins. Separately, the same data were catalogued under a study of T cells expressing NK-cell markers.

V and J are TRBV7-9 and TRBJ2-7; D is tentatively TRBD1 or TRBD2 (5 bases each). Sequencing used PBMCs. This TCR derives from a woman aged 18-35 years in good health. CDR3 bases: TGTGCCAGCAGCTCCGGGACGGAAGATAGGGAGCAGTACTTC. Residues: CASSSGTEDREQYF.